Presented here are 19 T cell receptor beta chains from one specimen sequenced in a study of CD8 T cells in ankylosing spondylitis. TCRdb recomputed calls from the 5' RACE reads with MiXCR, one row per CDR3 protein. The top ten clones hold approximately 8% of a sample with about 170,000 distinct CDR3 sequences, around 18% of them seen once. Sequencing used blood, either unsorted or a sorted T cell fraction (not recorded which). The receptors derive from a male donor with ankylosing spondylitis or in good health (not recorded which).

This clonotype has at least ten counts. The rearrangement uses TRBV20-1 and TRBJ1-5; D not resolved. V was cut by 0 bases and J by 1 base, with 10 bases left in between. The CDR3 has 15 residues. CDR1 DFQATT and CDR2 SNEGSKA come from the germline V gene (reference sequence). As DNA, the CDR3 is TGCAGTGCTAGAGATGAAGGGATCAGCAATCAGCCCCAGCATTTT. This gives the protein CSARDEGISNQPQHF.

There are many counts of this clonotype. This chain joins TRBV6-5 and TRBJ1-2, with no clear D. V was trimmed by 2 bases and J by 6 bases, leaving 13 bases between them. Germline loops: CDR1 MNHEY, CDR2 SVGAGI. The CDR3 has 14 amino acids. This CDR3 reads CASSYGVNSDGYTF. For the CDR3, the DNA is TGTGCCAGCAGTTACGGCGTAAACTCTGATGGCTACACCTTC.

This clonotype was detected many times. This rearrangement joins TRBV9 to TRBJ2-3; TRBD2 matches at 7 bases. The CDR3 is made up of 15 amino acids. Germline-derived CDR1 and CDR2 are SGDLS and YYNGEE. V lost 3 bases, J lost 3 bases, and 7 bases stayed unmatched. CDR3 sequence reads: CASSETLAATDTQYF. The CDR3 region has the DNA TGTGCCAGCAGCGAAACCCTAGCGGCAACAGATACGCAGTATTTT.

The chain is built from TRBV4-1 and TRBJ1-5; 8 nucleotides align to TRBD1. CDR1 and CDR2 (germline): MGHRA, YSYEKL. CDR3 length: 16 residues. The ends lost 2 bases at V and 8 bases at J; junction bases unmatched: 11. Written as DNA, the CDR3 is TGCGCCAGCAGCCAAAATGCTCAGGGGGCCCGGGAGCCCCAGCATTTT. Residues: CASSQNAQGAREPQHF.

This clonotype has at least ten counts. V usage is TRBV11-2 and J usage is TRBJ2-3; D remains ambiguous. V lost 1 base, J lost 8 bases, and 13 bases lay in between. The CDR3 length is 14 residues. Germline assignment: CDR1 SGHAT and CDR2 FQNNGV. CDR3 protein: CASSLVVVTGTQYF. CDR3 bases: TGTGCCAGCAGCTTAGTGGTAGTTACGGGTACGCAGTATTTT. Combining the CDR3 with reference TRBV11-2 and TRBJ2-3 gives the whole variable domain EAGVAQSPRYKIIEKRQSVAFWCNPISGHATLYWYQQILGQGPKLLIQFQNNGVVDDSQLPKDRFSAERLKGVDSTLKIQPAKLEDSAVYLCASSLVVVTGTQYFGPGTRLTVL.

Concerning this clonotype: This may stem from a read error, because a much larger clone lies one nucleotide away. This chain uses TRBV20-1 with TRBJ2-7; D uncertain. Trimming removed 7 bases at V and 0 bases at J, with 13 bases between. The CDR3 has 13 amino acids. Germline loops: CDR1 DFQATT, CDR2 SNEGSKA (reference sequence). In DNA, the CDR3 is TGCAGTGGGTGGCAGGTTCCCTCCTACGAGCAGTACTTC. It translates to CSGWQVPSYEQYF.

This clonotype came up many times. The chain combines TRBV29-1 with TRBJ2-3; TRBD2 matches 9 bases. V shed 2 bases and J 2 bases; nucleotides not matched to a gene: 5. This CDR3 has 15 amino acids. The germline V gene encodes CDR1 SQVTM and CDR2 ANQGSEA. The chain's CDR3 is CSVEFPSGNTDTQYF. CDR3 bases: TGCAGCGTTGAATTCCCTAGCGGGAACACAGATACGCAGTATTTT.

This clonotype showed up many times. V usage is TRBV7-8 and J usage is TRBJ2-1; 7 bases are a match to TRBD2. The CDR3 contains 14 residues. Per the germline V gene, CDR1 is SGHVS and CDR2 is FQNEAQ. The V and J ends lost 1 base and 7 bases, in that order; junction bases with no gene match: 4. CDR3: CASSLGLAENEQFF. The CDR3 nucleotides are TGTGCCAGCAGCTTAGGTCTAGCGGAAAATGAGCAGTTCTTC.

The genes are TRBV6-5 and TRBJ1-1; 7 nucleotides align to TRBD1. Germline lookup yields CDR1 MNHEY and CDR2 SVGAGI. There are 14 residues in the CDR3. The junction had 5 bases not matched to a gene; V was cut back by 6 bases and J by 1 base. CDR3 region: CASRSWTGNTEAFF. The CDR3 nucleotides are TGTGCCAGCAGGTCATGGACAGGGAACACTGAAGCTTTCTTT.

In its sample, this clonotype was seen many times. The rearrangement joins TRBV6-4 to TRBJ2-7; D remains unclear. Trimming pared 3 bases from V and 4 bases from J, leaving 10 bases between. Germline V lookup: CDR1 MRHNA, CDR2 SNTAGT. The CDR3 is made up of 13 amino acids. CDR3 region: CASSEYMGYEQYF. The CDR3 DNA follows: TGTGCCAGCAGTGAGTACATGGGGTACGAGCAGTACTTC.

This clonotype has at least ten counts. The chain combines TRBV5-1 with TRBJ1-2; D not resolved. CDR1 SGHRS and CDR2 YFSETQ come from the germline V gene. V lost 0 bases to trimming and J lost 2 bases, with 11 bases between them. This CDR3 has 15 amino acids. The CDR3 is CASSLARETNYGYTF. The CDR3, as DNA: TGCGCCAGCAGCTTGGCCCGGGAGACGAACTATGGCTACACCTTC.

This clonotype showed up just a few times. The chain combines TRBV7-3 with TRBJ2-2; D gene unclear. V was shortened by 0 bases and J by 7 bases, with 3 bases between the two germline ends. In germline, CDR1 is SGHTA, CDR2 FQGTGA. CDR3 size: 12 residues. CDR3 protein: CASSLTYGELFF. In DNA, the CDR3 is TGTGCCAGCAGCTTAACGTACGGGGAGCTGTTTTTT.

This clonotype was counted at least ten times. The CDR3 is CASSLAAGGTEAFF. CDR3 nucleotide sequence: TGCGCCAGCAGCTTGGCGGCGGGCGGCACTGAAGCTTTCTTT. The chain carries TRBV5-1 and TRBJ1-1, with no clear D. The CDR3 loop spans 14 amino acids. Trimming removed 0 bases from V and 4 bases from J, with 10 bases in between. Per germline, CDR1 SGHRS and CDR2 YFSETQ.

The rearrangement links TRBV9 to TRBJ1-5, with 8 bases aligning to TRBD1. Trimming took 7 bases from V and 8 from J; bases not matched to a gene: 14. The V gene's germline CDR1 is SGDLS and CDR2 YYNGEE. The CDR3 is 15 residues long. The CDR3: CASGGSGQALEPQHF. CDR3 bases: TGTGCCAGCGGGGGCTCGGGACAGGCCTTAGAGCCCCAGCATTTT.

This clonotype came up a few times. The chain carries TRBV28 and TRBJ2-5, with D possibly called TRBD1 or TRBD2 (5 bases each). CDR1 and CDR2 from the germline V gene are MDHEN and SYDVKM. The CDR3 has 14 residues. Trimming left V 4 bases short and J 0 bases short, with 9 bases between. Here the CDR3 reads CASSSPGHQETQYF. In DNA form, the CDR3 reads TGTGCCAGCAGTTCGCCGGGACACCAAGAGACCCAGTACTTC. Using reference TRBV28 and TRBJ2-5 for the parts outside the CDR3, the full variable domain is DVKVTQSSRYLVKRTGEKVFLECVQDMDHENMFWYRQDPGLGLRLIYFSYDVKMKEKGDIPEGYSVSREKKERFSLILESASTNQTSMYLCASSSPGHQETQYFGPGTRLLVL.

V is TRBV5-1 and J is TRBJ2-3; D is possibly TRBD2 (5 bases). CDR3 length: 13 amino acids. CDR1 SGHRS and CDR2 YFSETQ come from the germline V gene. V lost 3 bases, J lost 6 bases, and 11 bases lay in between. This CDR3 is CASSYPGEDTQYF. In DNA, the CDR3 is TGCGCCAGCAGCTACCCCGGGGAGGATACGCAGTATTTT.

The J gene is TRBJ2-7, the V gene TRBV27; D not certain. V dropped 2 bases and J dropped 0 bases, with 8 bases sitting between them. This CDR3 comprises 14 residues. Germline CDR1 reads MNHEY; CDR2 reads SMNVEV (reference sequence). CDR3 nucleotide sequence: TGTGCCAGCAGTTTAGAGCTTAACTCCTACGAGCAGTACTTC. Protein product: CASSLELNSYEQYF.

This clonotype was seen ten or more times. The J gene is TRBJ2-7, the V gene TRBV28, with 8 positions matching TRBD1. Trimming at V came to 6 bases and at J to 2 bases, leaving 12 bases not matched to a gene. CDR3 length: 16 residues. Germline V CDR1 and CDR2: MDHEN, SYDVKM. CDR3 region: CASSYRTGRNPYEQYF. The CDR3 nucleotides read TGTGCCAGCAGCTACCGGACAGGGCGAAACCCCTACGAGCAGTACTTC.

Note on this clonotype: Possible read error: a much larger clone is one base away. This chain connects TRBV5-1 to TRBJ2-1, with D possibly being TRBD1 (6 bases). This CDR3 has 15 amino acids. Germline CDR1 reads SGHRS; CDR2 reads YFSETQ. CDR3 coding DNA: TGCGCCAGCAGCTTGACAGGGTTCTGGTACAATGGGCAGTTCTTC. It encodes CASSLTGFWYNGQFF.